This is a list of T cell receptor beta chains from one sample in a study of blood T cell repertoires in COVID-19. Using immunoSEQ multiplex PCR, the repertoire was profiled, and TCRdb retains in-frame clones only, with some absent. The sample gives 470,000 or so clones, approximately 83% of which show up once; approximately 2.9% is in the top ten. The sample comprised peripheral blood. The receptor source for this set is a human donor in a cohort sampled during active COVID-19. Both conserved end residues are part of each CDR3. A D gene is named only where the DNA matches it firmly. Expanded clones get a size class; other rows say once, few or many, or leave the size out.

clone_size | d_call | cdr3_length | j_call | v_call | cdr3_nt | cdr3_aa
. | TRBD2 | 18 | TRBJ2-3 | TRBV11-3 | TGTGCCAGCAGCCCCGAGGGGGGACTAGCGGCTAGCACAGATACGCAGTATTTT | CASSPEGGLAASTDTQYF
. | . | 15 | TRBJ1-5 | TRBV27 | TGTGCCAGCAGTTTATCGCGGGTCCTCGATCAGCCCCAGCATTTT | CASSLSRVLDQPQHF
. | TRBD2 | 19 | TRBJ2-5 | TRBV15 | TGTGCCACCAGCAGAGATCGGCCAGCGGGAGGGAGATATGGAGAGACCCAGTACTTC | CATSRDRPAGGRYGETQYF
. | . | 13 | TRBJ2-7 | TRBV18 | TGTGCCAGCTCACCGTCCGGCTCCTACGAGCAGTACTTC | CASSPSGSYEQYF
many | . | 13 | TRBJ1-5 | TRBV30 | TGTGCCTGGATGGGAGGTAGCAATCAGCCCCAGCATTTT | CAWMGGSNQPQHF
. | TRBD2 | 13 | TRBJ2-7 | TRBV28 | TGTGCCAGCAGTGCGGGGGGTACCTACGAGCAGTACTTC | CASSAGGTYEQYF
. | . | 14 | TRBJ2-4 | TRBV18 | TGTGCCAGCTCACCGTCCGGGACTTTGAACATTCAGTACTTC | CASSPSGTLNIQYF
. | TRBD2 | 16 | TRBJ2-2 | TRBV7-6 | TGTGCCAGCAGCGGGCTAGCGGCTCAGAACACCGGGGAGCTGTTTTTT | CASSGLAAQNTGELFF
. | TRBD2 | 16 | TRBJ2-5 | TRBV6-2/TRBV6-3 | TGTGCCAGCAGTTTGCCGACTAGCGGGAGGGTAGAGACCCAGTACTTC | CASSLPTSGRVETQYF
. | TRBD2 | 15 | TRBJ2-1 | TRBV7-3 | TGTGCCAGCAGCTTATATGGGGGGGTCTACAATGAGCAGTTCTTC | CASSLYGGVYNEQFF
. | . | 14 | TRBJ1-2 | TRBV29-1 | TGCAGCGTTGGGGGGGGGACGACGAACTATGGCTACACCTTC | CSVGGGTTNYGYTF
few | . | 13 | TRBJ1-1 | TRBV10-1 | TGCGCCAGCAGTGCGGGGGAGGGAACTGAAGCTTTCTTT | CASSAGEGTEAFF
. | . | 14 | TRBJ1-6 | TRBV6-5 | TGTGCCAGCAGCCGAACGGGCAGGGATTCACCCCTCCACTTT | CASSRTGRDSPLHF
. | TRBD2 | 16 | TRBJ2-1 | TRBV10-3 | TGTGCCATCAGGGGAATAGGGACTAGCTCTTACAATGAGCAGTTCTTC | CAIRGIGTSSYNEQFF
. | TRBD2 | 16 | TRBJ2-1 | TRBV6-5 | TGTGCCAGCAGTTACTCGTGGCCTAGCGGTGACAATGAGCAGTTCTTC | CASSYSWPSGDNEQFF
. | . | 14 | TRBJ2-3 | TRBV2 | TGTGCCAGCAGTACGGGTGCCTCGACAGATACGCAGTATTTT | CASSTGASTDTQYF
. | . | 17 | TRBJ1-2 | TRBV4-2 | TGTGCCAGCAGCCAAGATTCAGGAATGTGGGTTTTCAATGGCTACACCTTC | CASSQDSGMWVFNGYTF
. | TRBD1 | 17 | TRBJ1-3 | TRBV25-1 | TGTGCCAGCAGGAGTCAAACAGGGGGATTCTCTGGAAACACCATATATTTT | CASRSQTGGFSGNTIYF
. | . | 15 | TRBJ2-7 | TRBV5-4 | TGTGCCAGCAGCCGAAGCGGAAGCATAGACTACGAGCAGTACTTC | CASSRSGSIDYEQYF
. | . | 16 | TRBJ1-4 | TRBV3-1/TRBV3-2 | TGTGCCAGCAGCCGGGAGGTTCCGGCAACTAATGAAAAACTGTTTTTT | CASSREVPATNEKLFF
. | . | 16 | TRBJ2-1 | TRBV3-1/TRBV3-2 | TGTGCCAGCAGCCTTGGGACTTTTCCTTCCTACAATGAGCAGTTCTTC | CASSLGTFPSYNEQFF
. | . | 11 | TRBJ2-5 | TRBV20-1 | TGCAGTGCTGAGGGAAAAGAGACCCAGTACTTC | CSAEGKETQYF
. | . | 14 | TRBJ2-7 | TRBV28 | TGTGCCAGCACCCTCCCTGGCAGCTCCTACGAGCAGTACTTC | CASTLPGSSYEQYF
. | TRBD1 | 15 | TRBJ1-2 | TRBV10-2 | TGCGCCAGCAGTGACTCCGGGACAGGGACCTATGGCTACACCTTC | CASSDSGTGTYGYTF
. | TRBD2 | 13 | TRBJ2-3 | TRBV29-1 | TGCAGCGTTGAGGTGGGGGGGACAGATACGCAGTATTTT | CSVEVGGTDTQYF
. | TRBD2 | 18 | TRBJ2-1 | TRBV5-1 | TGCGCCAGCAGCTCGCGGCTGGCTAGCGGGCAACCCTACAATGAGCAGTTCTTC | CASSSRLASGQPYNEQFF
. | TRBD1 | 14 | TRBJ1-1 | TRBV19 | TGTGCCAGTAGTATAGTAGAGGGGGCCACTGAAGCTTTCTTT | CASSIVEGATEAFF
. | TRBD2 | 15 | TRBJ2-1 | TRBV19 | TGTGCCAGTAGTATTGGGACTAGCGGGAGAGGTGAGCAGTTCTTC | CASSIGTSGRGEQFF
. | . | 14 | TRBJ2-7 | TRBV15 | TGTGCCACCAGCAGAGGAATACTATCCTACGAGCAGTACTTC | CATSRGILSYEQYF
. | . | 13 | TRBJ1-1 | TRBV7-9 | TGTGCCAGCAGCAGCCAGAAGAGGACTGAAGCTTTCTTT | CASSSQKRTEAFF
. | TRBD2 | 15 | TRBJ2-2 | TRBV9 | TGTGCCAGCAGCGTAGCGGGAGGGCGCACCGGGGAGCTGTTTTTT | CASSVAGGRTGELFF
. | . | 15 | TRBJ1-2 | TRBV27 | TGTGCCAGCACCTCTTTGGGAGGGAACGGCTATGGCTACACCTTC | CASTSLGGNGYGYTF
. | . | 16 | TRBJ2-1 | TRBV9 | TGTGCCAGCAGCGAAAGGGGGACACGAAATTACAATGAGCAGTTCTTC | CASSERGTRNYNEQFF
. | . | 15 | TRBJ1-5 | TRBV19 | TGTGCCAGTAGTGGTCGGGAGGGTTTCGATCAGCCCCAGCATTTT | CASSGREGFDQPQHF
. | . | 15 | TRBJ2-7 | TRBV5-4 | TGTGCCAGCAGCTTGAAACAGAACGCGTTCTACGAGCAGTACTTC | CASSLKQNAFYEQYF